The 2 T cell receptor beta chains given below trace back to one sample, sequenced in a study of post-analysis software for immune sequencing data. General observations from the study: TRBV5-6, TRBV5-1 and TRBV20-1 belonged to a set of roughly five TRBV segments that were more frequent in patients than controls.

The antigens for these receptors are not known. The library was made from cDNA and included unique molecular identifiers. From the PCR reads, TCRdb called clonotypes with MiXCR, one entry per CDR3 protein. The table includes about 540,000 distinct CDR3 sequences, around a third detected once. Sequences were obtained from blood. These receptors all stem from a girl between 2 and 17 years old with multiple sclerosis.

This clonotype was counted only a few times. V gene TRBV20-1 combines with J gene TRBJ1-2; D is ambiguous. CDR1 is DFQATT, CDR2 SNEGSKA, per germline (reference sequence). CDR3 size: 12 residues. V lost 7 bases to trimming and J lost 0 bases, with 9 bases between them. The CDR3 reads CSGDLTNYGYTF. The CDR3 DNA is TGCAGTGGTGACCTCACTAACTATGGCTACACCTTC.

The rearrangement joins TRBV27 to TRBJ2-3; D call uncertain. Germline loops: CDR1 MNHEY, CDR2 SMNVEV (reference sequence). With 5 bases removed from V and 8 bases from J, the gap between germline ends came to 14 bases. This CDR3 region has 13 residues. CDR3 residues: CASSTYPPGTQYF. The CDR3 DNA follows: TGTGCCAGCAGTACTTACCCCCCGGGTACGCAGTATTTT.